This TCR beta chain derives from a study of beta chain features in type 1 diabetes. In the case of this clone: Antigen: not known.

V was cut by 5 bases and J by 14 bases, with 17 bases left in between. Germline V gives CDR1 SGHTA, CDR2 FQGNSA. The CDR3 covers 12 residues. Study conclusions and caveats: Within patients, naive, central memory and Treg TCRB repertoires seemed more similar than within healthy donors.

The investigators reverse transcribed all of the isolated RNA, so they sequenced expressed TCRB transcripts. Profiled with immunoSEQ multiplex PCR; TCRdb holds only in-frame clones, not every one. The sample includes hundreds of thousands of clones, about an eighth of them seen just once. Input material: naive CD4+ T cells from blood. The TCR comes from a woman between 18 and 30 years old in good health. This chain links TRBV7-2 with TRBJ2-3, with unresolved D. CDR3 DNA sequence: TGTGCCAGCAGCCCCGGGTACGTCCCCCGGTATTTT. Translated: CASSPGYVPRYF.